A selection of T cell receptor beta chains follows, all from one sample in a study of T cells in Graves' hyperthyroidism and ophthalmopathy. TCRdb independently ran MiXCR on the multiplex PCR reads; one entry per CDR3 protein. The top ten clones hold 35% to 50% of a sample with about 200,000 distinct CDR3 sequences, approximately 16% of them seen once. Input material: blood. The receptors derive from a middle-aged man with Graves' hyperthyroidism. CDR3s include the opening cysteine and the closing phenylalanine or tryptophan. A D gene is named only where the DNA matches it firmly. The listing skips clone size in some rows; elsewhere it reads once, few, many or a size class.

CASSGYRDRAFF TGTGCCAGCAGTGGATACCGGGACAGAGCTTTCTTT many TRBJ1-1 TRBD1 TRBV27 12
CSASGGGTYNEQFF TGCAGTGCCTCCGGGGGCGGGACCTACAATGAGCAGTTCTTC many TRBJ2-1 . TRBV20-1 14
CATAYKRSWTEAFF TGTGCCACCGCTTACAAGCGTTCTTGGACTGAAGCTTTCTTT . TRBJ1-1 . TRBV6-1 14
CASNTGAGETQYF TGTGCCAGCAATACAGGGGCCGGAGAGACCCAGTACTTC many TRBJ2-5 TRBD1 TRBV6-1 13
CASSAPGQGKTEAFF TGTGCCAGCAGCGCCCCGGGACAGGGTAAAACTGAAGCTTTCTTT . TRBJ1-1 TRBD1 TRBV27 15
CASSYQGSPNWEQYF TGTGCCAGCAGTTACCAGGGGTCGCCGAACTGGGAGCAGTACTTC . TRBJ2-7 . TRBV6-6 15
CASRPRGLRMNTEAFF TGTGCCAGCAGGCCCAGGGGCTTAAGAATGAACACTGAAGCTTTCTTT many TRBJ1-1 . TRBV28 16
CASRRDGLNTEAFF TGTGCCAGCAGGAGAGATGGACTGAACACTGAAGCTTTCTTT few TRBJ1-1 . TRBV6-1 14
CASSRTSNYGYTF TGTGCCAGTAGCCGAACAAGTAACTATGGCTACACCTTC . TRBJ1-2 . TRBV19 13
CALTQVVGVGYTF TGTGCCTTAACCCAGGTTGTAGGGGTGGGCTACACCTTC many TRBJ1-2 . TRBV2 13
CSAGRENTGELFF TGCAGTGCTGGAAGGGAGAACACCGGGGAGCTGTTTTTT . TRBJ2-2 . TRBV20-1 13
CSARDLAGGQDEQFF TGCAGTGCTAGAGATCTCGCGGGGGGGCAAGATGAGCAGTTCTTC many TRBJ2-1 TRBD2 TRBV20-1 15
CASSQGGAESTDTQYF TGCGCCAGCAGCCAAGGGGGGGCCGAGTCTACAGATACGCAGTATTTT many TRBJ2-3 . TRBV4-1 16
CASSLDRGLDTEAFF TGTGCCAGCAGTTTGGACAGGGGGCTGGATACTGAAGCTTTCTTT many TRBJ1-1 TRBD1 TRBV28 15
CSAGSGAFEQYF TGCAGTGCGGGAAGTGGGGCATTCGAGCAGTACTTC many TRBJ2-7 . TRBV20-1 12
CASSTGTYGSPLHF TGTGCCAGCAGCACCGGGACATATGGTTCACCCCTCCACTTT few TRBJ1-6 . TRBV6-1 14
CASSATDPSDTQYF TGTGCCAGCAGCGCGACAGATCCCTCAGATACGCAGTATTTT many TRBJ2-3 . TRBV2 14
CASSRRLAGTYPGETQYF TGTGCCAGCAGCCGTCGGTTAGCGGGGACCTACCCGGGAGAGACCCAGTACTTC many TRBJ2-5 TRBD2 TRBV5-6 18
CASTLTSGGLISYEQYF TGTGCCAGCACTTTAACTAGCGGGGGCCTTATCTCCTACGAGCAGTACTTC . TRBJ2-7 TRBD2 TRBV6-2/TRBV6-3 17
CATRELAKNIQYF TGTGCCACCAGGGAACTAGCCAAAAACATTCAGTACTTC many TRBJ2-4 . TRBV28 13
CASITAGSSGNTIYF TGTGCCAGCATAACGGCAGGCTCCTCTGGAAACACCATATATTTT many TRBJ1-3 . TRBV28 15
CASSLTSPGGYTF TGTGCCAGCAGCCTTACCTCCCCGGGTGGCTACACCTTC many TRBJ1-2 . TRBV3-1 13
CASSSGTGKTQYF TGTGCCAGCAGTTCAGGGACAGGGAAGACCCAGTACTTC many TRBJ2-5 TRBD1 TRBV28 13
CASSTGQVAYEQYF TGTGCCAGCAGCACAGGACAGGTTGCCTACGAGCAGTACTTC . TRBJ2-7 TRBD1 TRBV7-8 14
CASSYPSGRAEAFF TGTGCCAGCAGTTACCCGAGTGGGAGGGCTGAAGCTTTCTTT . TRBJ1-1 . TRBV6-2/TRBV6-3 14
CASSHRQSQPQHF TGTGCCAGTAGTCACCGGCAGAGTCAGCCCCAGCATTTT . TRBJ1-5 . TRBV19 13
CATSGPTPGQGVYGYTF TGTGCCACCAGTGGCCCTACGCCGGGACAGGGTGTCTATGGCTACACCTTC few TRBJ1-2 TRBD1 TRBV24-1 17
CASSQGTRSGDTQYF TGCGCCAGCAGCCAGGGAACCCGGAGTGGAGATACGCAGTATTTT few TRBJ2-3 . TRBV4-3 15
CASSYPPGASTEAFF TGTGCCAGCAGTTACCCGCCGGGGGCGAGCACTGAAGCTTTCTTT few TRBJ1-1 . TRBV6-2/TRBV6-3 15
CASTRGGDTQYF TGTGCCAGCACCCGGGGTGGAGATACGCAGTATTTT many TRBJ2-3 . TRBV6-2/TRBV6-3 12
CASSERTANPRQYF TGTGCCAGCAGTGAAAGGACAGCGAACCCCCGGCAGTACTTC . TRBJ2-7 . TRBV6-1 14
CASSPRGSGYNSPLHF TGTGCCAGCAGCCCCCGCGGGTCGGGGTATAATTCACCCCTCCACTTT . TRBJ1-6 . TRBV9 16
CASSLRQDISYEQYF TGTGCCAGCAGCTTAAGACAGGATATTTCCTACGAGCAGTACTTC many TRBJ2-7 . TRBV7-2 15
CASSPGTANYGYTF TGTGCCAGCAGCCCTGGCACAGCTAACTATGGCTACACCTTC many TRBJ1-2 . TRBV7-8 14
CSARDFSWDQPQHF TGCAGTGCTAGAGATTTTTCTTGGGATCAGCCCCAGCATTTT few TRBJ1-5 . TRBV20-1 14
CTSSIEFNPIYEQYF TGTACCAGCAGCATAGAATTCAACCCAATCTACGAGCAGTACTTC . TRBJ2-7 . TRBV9 15
CSARTTRDTGELFF TGCAGCGCACGGACTACCCGTGACACCGGGGAGCTGTTTTTT many TRBJ2-2 . TRBV29-1 14
CASRRGTNNEQFF TGTGCCAGCCGGAGGGGGACAAACAATGAGCAGTTCTTC . TRBJ2-1 . TRBV12-3/TRBV12-4 13
CASGGTSGEETQYF TGCGCCAGCGGCGGGACTAGCGGGGAGGAGACCCAGTACTTC many TRBJ2-5 TRBD2 TRBV5-1 14
CASSLDQIYGYTF TGTGCCAGCAGCTTAGACCAGATCTATGGCTACACCTTC many TRBJ1-2 . TRBV7-9 13
CASRPGASGGGEGNEQFF TGTGCCAGCAGGCCCGGGGCTAGCGGGGGGGGAGAGGGGAATGAGCAGTTCTTC many TRBJ2-1 TRBD2 TRBV6-1 18
CASSPPWETEAFF TGTGCCAGCAGTCCACCGTGGGAGACTGAAGCTTTCTTT many TRBJ1-1 . TRBV28 13
CASSLRGKGVSTDTQYF TGTGCCAGCAGCCTCAGGGGCAAAGGGGTTAGCACAGATACGCAGTATTTT . TRBJ2-3 . TRBV3-1 17